This T cell receptor beta chain originates from a study of T cells after yellow fever vaccination. Findings and limits, study-wide: High-abundance clonotypes from the bulk population could contaminate FACS-sorted repertoires. Overall, a small share of clonotypes was seen in both CD4 and CD8 compartments. Subsequent booster samples again held most clones from primary vaccination (roughly 95% CD4, about 85% CD8).

Each CDR3 protein is one row after TCRdb ran MiXCR on the 5' RACE reads. Of around 530,000 distinct CDR3 sequences in the sample, around 17% were seen once. This clonotype was found a few times. What it binds is not known. CDR1 and CDR2 (germline): SEHNR, FQNEAQ (reference sequence). Trimming cost V 5 bases and J 6 bases; bases outside gene matches: 6. The CDR3 extends over 14 amino acids. The chain employs TRBV7-9 and TRBJ2-2; 7 nucleotides align to TRBD1. This TCR derives from a man between 18 and 35 years old who received the YFV17D yellow fever vaccine. Sequenced material: PBMCs, taken 5 days after the first yellow fever vaccination. The CDR3 loop is CASSPRQGSGELFF. DNA of the CDR3: TGTGCCAGCAGCCCAAGACAGGGATCCGGGGAGCTGTTTTTT.